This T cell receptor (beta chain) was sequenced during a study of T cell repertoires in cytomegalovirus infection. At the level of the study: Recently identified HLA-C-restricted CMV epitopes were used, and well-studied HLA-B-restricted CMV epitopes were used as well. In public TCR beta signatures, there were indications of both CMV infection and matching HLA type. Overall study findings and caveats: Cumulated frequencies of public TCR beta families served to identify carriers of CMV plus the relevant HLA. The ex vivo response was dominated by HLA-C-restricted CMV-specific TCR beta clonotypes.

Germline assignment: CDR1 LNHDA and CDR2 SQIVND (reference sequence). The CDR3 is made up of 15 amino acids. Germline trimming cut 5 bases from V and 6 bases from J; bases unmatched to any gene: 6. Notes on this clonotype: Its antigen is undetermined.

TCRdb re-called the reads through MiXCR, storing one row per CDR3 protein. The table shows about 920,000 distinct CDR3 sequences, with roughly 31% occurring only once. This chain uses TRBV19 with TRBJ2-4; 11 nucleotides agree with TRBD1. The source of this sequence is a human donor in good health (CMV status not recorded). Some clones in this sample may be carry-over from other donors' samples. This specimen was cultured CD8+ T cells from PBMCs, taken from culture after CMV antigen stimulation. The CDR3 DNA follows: TGTGCCAGTAGTCCGGACAGGGGGCTGGGAAACATTCAGTACTTC. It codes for CASSPDRGLGNIQYF.